The clone carrying this TCR beta chain was observed once. Its antigen is not known. The entry originates in a study of cytomegalovirus exposure and HLA in healthy donors. With 60 Vbeta and 13 Jbeta primers, the PCR was carried out. Produced via immunoSEQ multiplex PCR; TCRdb's table is partial and in-frame only. The sample records about 230,000 clones, 80% to 90% being singletons. Study-level results: On later analysis, the bulk of CMV-associated TCR beta chains appeared to be HLA-restricted. It was assumed in the presence/absence analyses that sequencing depth was roughly uniform across donors. In vitro checks showed that three CMV-associated chains really do target CMV antigens. TCR beta V- and J-gene trimming, according to a later analysis, was linked to a missense DCLRE1C variant.

Germline V gives CDR1 SGHNT, CDR2 YYREEE (reference sequence). This CDR3 region has 16 residues. V was clipped by 2 bases and J by 1 base; unmatched bases: 5. This receptor was identified in a girl under 10 years old in good health and CMV-seronegative. Material: PBMCs. The rearrangement uses TRBV5-4 and TRBJ2-3; 9 bases line up with TRBD2. As DNA, the CDR3 is TGTGCCAGCAGCTTTAGCGGGAGAAGGGGCACAGATACGCAGTATTTT. Residues: CASSFSGRRGTDTQYF. Supplemented by reference TRBV5-4 and TRBJ2-3, the full variable domain reads ETGVTQSPTHLIKTRGQQVTLRCSSQSGHNTVSWYQQALGQGPQFIFQYYREEENGRGNFPPRFSGLQFPNYSSELNVNALELDDSALYLCASSFSGRRGTDTQYFGPGTRLTVL.